The rows below give T cell receptor beta chains drawn from one sample of a study of blood T cell repertoires in COVID-19. The data were produced by immunoSEQ multiplex PCR, yet TCRdb's version contains in-frame clones alone and is incomplete. The table has about 480,000 clones, roughly 89% seen once. The sequencing sample was made of peripheral blood. The receptors come from a woman aged 25 to 39 with acute or convalescent COVID-19. Each CDR3 is given with its conserved first and last residue. The D gene is left open where the match is weak. Clone size is not always given. Where it is, it says once, few, many or a class for expanded clones.

j_call: TRBJ1-1
d_call: NA
clone_size: NA
cdr3_length: 17
v_call: TRBV28
cdr3_aa: CASSLSPYDRTNTEAFF
cdr3_nt: TGTGCCAGCAGTTTAAGCCCCTACGACAGGACGAACACTGAAGCTTTCTTT

j_call: TRBJ1-1
d_call: NA
clone_size: NA
cdr3_length: 12
v_call: TRBV14
cdr3_aa: CASSQEGQGAFF
cdr3_nt: TGTGCCAGCAGCCAAGAGGGTCAGGGAGCTTTCTTT

j_call: TRBJ2-7
d_call: TRBD2
clone_size: NA
cdr3_length: 15
v_call: TRBV5-1
cdr3_aa: CASSLERGELYEQYF
cdr3_nt: TGCGCCAGCAGCTTGGAGCGGGGGGAATTATACGAGCAGTACTTC

j_call: TRBJ2-7
d_call: TRBD1
clone_size: NA
cdr3_length: 15
v_call: TRBV7-2
cdr3_aa: CASSYRGQGTYEQYF
cdr3_nt: TGTGCCAGCAGCTACCGCGGACAGGGCACCTACGAGCAGTACTTC

j_call: TRBJ1-1
d_call: NA
clone_size: NA
cdr3_length: 16
v_call: TRBV6-5
cdr3_aa: CASSSWGVPGVTEAFF
cdr3_nt: TGTGCCAGCAGTTCTTGGGGTGTACCGGGGGTCACTGAAGCTTTCTTT

j_call: TRBJ2-7
d_call: TRBD1
clone_size: NA
cdr3_length: 15
v_call: TRBV30
cdr3_aa: CAWSKAGQGTYEQYF
cdr3_nt: TGTGCCTGGAGTAAGGCAGGACAGGGGACTTACGAGCAGTACTTC

j_call: TRBJ2-7
d_call: NA
clone_size: few
cdr3_length: 14
v_call: TRBV14
cdr3_aa: CASSKLDSFYEQYF
cdr3_nt: TGTGCCAGCAGCAAACTGGACAGTTTCTACGAGCAGTACTTC

j_call: TRBJ1-3
d_call: NA
clone_size: NA
cdr3_length: 15
v_call: TRBV5-1
cdr3_aa: CASSPGGSSGNTIYF
cdr3_nt: TGCGCCAGCAGCCCGGGGGGGAGCTCTGGAAACACCATATATTTT

j_call: TRBJ1-5
d_call: NA
clone_size: few
cdr3_length: 14
v_call: TRBV5-1
cdr3_aa: CASSEGVADQPQHF
cdr3_nt: TGCGCCAGCAGTGAAGGGGTTGCGGATCAGCCCCAGCATTTT

j_call: TRBJ1-1
d_call: NA
clone_size: NA
cdr3_length: 13
v_call: TRBV2
cdr3_aa: CASSAGLNTEAFF
cdr3_nt: TGTGCCAGCAGTGCAGGTTTAAACACTGAAGCTTTCTTT

j_call: TRBJ2-6
d_call: NA
clone_size: NA
cdr3_length: 17
v_call: TRBV24-1
cdr3_aa: CATSDAGSQGGANVLTF
cdr3_nt: TGTGCCACCAGTGACGCGGGGTCCCAGGGTGGGGCCAACGTCCTGACTTTC

j_call: TRBJ2-1
d_call: NA
clone_size: NA
cdr3_length: 17
v_call: TRBV6-1
cdr3_aa: CASSEAPAWASYNEQFF
cdr3_nt: TGTGCCAGCAGTGAAGCGCCCGCTTGGGCGTCCTACAATGAGCAGTTCTTC

j_call: TRBJ1-1
d_call: NA
clone_size: NA
cdr3_length: 13
v_call: TRBV5-4
cdr3_aa: CASSAQGNTEAFF
cdr3_nt: TGTGCCAGCAGCGCACAGGGGAACACTGAAGCTTTCTTT

j_call: TRBJ1-4
d_call: NA
clone_size: NA
cdr3_length: 14
v_call: TRBV6-1
cdr3_aa: CASSEAATNEKLFF
cdr3_nt: TGTGCCAGCAGTGAGGCGGCAACTAATGAAAAACTGTTTTTT

j_call: TRBJ2-3
d_call: TRBD1
clone_size: NA
cdr3_length: 15
v_call: TRBV4-1
cdr3_aa: CASKSGQGALDTQYF
cdr3_nt: TGCGCCAGCAAGTCTGGACAGGGGGCGCTGGATACGCAGTATTTT